The 26 T cell receptor beta chains reported below all come from one sample, sequenced in a study of T cells in Graves' hyperthyroidism and ophthalmopathy. The investigators amplified TCR beta CDR3 regions from RNA transcripts. TCR CDR3 regions were first amplified by RT-PCR with HTBI primers. In TCRdb, the multiplex PCR reads were re-called with MiXCR into one record per CDR3 protein. The table lists a few hundred thousand distinct CDR3 sequences, around 14% of them singletons. Sample: blood. Every receptor here comes from a woman aged 25-40 years with Graves' hyperthyroidism.

The chain uses TRBV6-1 and TRBJ1-5, with D unclear. Germline CDR1 MNHNS, CDR2 SASEGT. The CDR3 length is 15 residues. V was pared by 6 bases and J by 4 bases, with 16 bases between. CDR3 sequence reads: CASSPDTNGNQPQHF. CDR3 DNA sequence: TGTGCCAGCAGCCCAGACACCAACGGGAATCAGCCCCAGCATTTT.

The table lists this clonotype with many counts. The rearrangement links TRBV5-1 to TRBJ2-3, with D hard to call. The CDR3 loop spans 14 amino acids. Germline V gives CDR1 SGHRS, CDR2 YFSETQ. Trimming took off 0 bases at V and 6 bases at J, with 11 bases between the two ends. DNA of the CDR3: TGCGCCAGCAGCTTGGGACATCAAGTGGATACGCAGTATTTT. This translates into CASSLGHQVDTQYF.

At least ten counts were recorded for this clonotype. V is TRBV20-1 and J is TRBJ2-7; no definite D call. The germline V and J ends were trimmed by 4 bases and 5 bases, with 9 bases remaining between them. CDR1 is DFQATT, CDR2 SNEGSKA, per germline (reference sequence). This CDR3 has 11 residues. The CDR3 sequence is CSAIRYDEQYF. The DNA of the CDR3 is TGCAGTGCTATCAGGTACGACGAGCAGTACTTC.

This sequence joins TRBV20-1 and TRBJ1-3; 12 bases are a match to TRBD1. The CDR3 consists of 14 residues. After removal of 3 bases from V and 7 bases from J, the junction contained 4 bases not matched to a gene. The germline CDR1 and CDR2 sequences are DFQATT and SNEGSKA (reference sequence). The CDR3 DNA follows: TGCAGTGCTAGTCGGGACAGGGGGCCTAACACCATATATTTT. As protein: CSASRDRGPNTIYF.

This clonotype was counted only a few times. J is TRBJ2-2 and V is TRBV10-3; unclear D gene. The germline gives CDR1 ENHRY, CDR2 SYGVKD. This CDR3 contains 13 residues. V lost 10 bases and J 0 bases, leaving 9 bases between the germline ends. Here the CDR3 reads CATGVTNTGELFF. The CDR3 DNA reads as TGTGCCACGGGTGTCACGAACACCGGGGAGCTGTTTTTT.

Many counts were recorded for this clonotype. The chain couples TRBV29-1 to TRBJ1-1, with TRBD1 as a possible D gene (5 bases). V was clipped by 5 bases and J by 3 bases, with 13 bases between them. Germline V gene lookup returns CDR1 SQVTM and CDR2 ANQGSEA. The CDR3 runs to 13 residues. CDR3 residues: CSVMRAGHTEAFF. The CDR3 coding sequence is TGCAGCGTTATGAGGGCGGGACACACTGAAGCTTTCTTT.

This clonotype showed up many times. V usage is TRBV3-1 and J usage is TRBJ1-5; D gene uncertain. Germline CDR1 and CDR2: LGHDT and YNNKEL (reference sequence). V gave up 2 bases and J gave up 6 bases, with 8 bases separating them. This CDR3 comprises 13 residues. Written as DNA, the CDR3 is TGTGCCAGCAGCCAATTCGCTCGTCAGCCCCAGCATTTT. As protein: CASSQFARQPQHF.

This chain uses TRBV12-3 or TRBV12-4 with TRBJ1-1; D perhaps matches TRBD1 (6 bases). Between the trimmed V and J ends, which lost 6 bases and 3 bases, there was a span of 14 bases. This CDR3 has 14 residues. In nucleotides, the CDR3 is TGTGCCAGCAGCCAAGGGGGTTTGTACACTGAAGCTTTCTTT. Residues: CASSQGGLYTEAFF.

CDR3: CASRADRVMPQYF. CDR3 sequence (DNA): TGCGCCAGCAGGGCGGACAGGGTGATGCCGCAGTACTTC. The genes are TRBV5-1 and TRBJ2-7; 8 positions match TRBD1. V dropped 5 bases and J dropped 9; count of bases not matched to a gene: 10. Germline CDR1 reads SGHRS; CDR2 reads YFSETQ. The CDR3 consists of 13 residues.

The V gene is TRBV28, the J gene TRBJ2-7, with D maybe TRBD1 (5 bases). Trimming removed 1 base from V and 4 bases from J, with 11 bases in between. Germline V gives CDR1 MDHEN, CDR2 SYDVKM. There are 14 residues in the CDR3. The CDR3 nucleotides read TGTGCCAGCAGTTTATCAATAGGGGTGTACGAGCAGTACTTC. Amino acid sequence: CASSLSIGVYEQYF. Drawing the rest from reference TRBV28 and TRBJ2-7, the complete variable domain is DVKVTQSSRYLVKRTGEKVFLECVQDMDHENMFWYRQDPGLGLRLIYFSYDVKMKEKGDIPEGYSVSREKKERFSLILESASTNQTSMYLCASSLSIGVYEQYFGPGTRLTVT.

This clonotype has just a few counts. The genes are TRBV19 and TRBJ1-4; weak D call: TRBD1 (5 bases). Per the germline V gene, CDR1 is LNHDA and CDR2 is SQIVND (reference sequence). The V gene lost 9 bases and the J gene lost 0 bases, with 23 bases spanning the gap. CDR3 length equals 18 residues. This CDR3 is CASHRRGGDLATNEKLFF. The CDR3, as DNA: TGTGCCAGCCACAGACGGGGGGGGGACCTTGCAACTAATGAAAAACTGTTTTTT.

CDR3 loop: CASRPGTRRNEQFF. Written as DNA, the CDR3 is TGTGCCAGCAGGCCCGGGACTAGGAGGAATGAGCAGTTCTTC. The genes are TRBV12-3 or TRBV12-4 and TRBJ2-1; 8 nucleotides agree with TRBD2. Trimming removed 6 bases from V and 7 bases from J; junction bases left unmatched: 8. The CDR3 is 14 residues long.

J is TRBJ2-1 and V is TRBV12-3 or TRBV12-4; D is possibly TRBD2 (6 bases). The V end was cut by 5 bases, the J end by 0 bases, with 14 bases between. CDR3 length equals 16 residues. CDR3 nucleotide sequence: TGTGCCAGCAGTACCGGGGACTTAGGCTCCTACAATGAGCAGTTCTTC. It codes for CASSTGDLGSYNEQFF.

The V call is TRBV6-2 or TRBV6-3, the J call TRBJ2-7, with 7 bases aligning to TRBD1. This CDR3 is built from 13 residues. Trimming at V came to 4 bases and at J to 4 bases, leaving 4 bases not matched to a gene. From germline, CDR1 is MNHEY and CDR2 SVGEGT. This chain's CDR3 is CASSSAQGYEQYF. Written as DNA, the CDR3 is TGTGCCAGCAGTTCCGCACAGGGGTACGAGCAGTACTTC.

The chain links TRBV28 to TRBJ1-5; D is unresolved. CDR1 MDHEN and CDR2 SYDVKM come from the germline V gene. V was pared by 2 bases and J by 0 bases, with 5 bases between. The CDR3 runs to 14 residues. CDR3 residues: CASSLQDSNQPQHF. The CDR3 bases are TGTGCCAGCAGTTTACAAGATAGCAATCAGCCCCAGCATTTT. The whole variable domain, filled in from reference TRBV28 and TRBJ1-5, reads DVKVTQSSRYLVKRTGEKVFLECVQDMDHENMFWYRQDPGLGLRLIYFSYDVKMKEKGDIPEGYSVSREKKERFSLILESASTNQTSMYLCASSLQDSNQPQHFGDGTRLSIL.

A remark on this clonotype: This may be a read error: a much more frequent sequence differs by one nucleotide. The rearrangement joins TRBV3-1 to TRBJ2-3; the D is unclear. Germline V lookup: CDR1 LGHDT, CDR2 YNNKEL (reference sequence). This CDR3 comprises 12 residues. The CDR3 sequence is CASGQLRDTQYF. In nucleotides, the CDR3 is TGTGCCAGCGGCCAATTGAGGGATACGCAGTATTTT.

This clonotype came up many times. V is TRBV5-1 and J is TRBJ1-2; TRBD1 agrees at 8 bases. The length of the CDR3 is 16 residues. Germline CDR1 is SGHRS and CDR2 is YFSETQ. Trimming cost V 0 bases and J 3 bases; bases outside gene matches: 7. This CDR3 reads CASSLDGQGADYGYTF. The DNA of the CDR3 is TGCGCCAGCAGCTTGGATGGACAGGGCGCGGACTATGGCTACACCTTC. The whole variable domain, remainder taken from reference TRBV5-1 and TRBJ1-2, is KAGVTQTPRYLIKTRGQQVTLSCSPISGHRSVSWYQQTPGQGLQFLFEYFSETQRNKGNFPGRFSGRQFSNSRSEMNVSTLELGDSALYLCASSLDGQGADYGYTFGSGTRLTVV.

This clonotype was recorded many times. This sequence joins TRBV12-3 or TRBV12-4 and TRBJ1-1; no firm D call. V gave up 4 bases and J gave up 0 bases, with 12 bases separating them. The CDR3 length is 15 residues. The CDR3 loop is CASSSLRGLNTEAFF. As DNA, the CDR3 is TGTGCCAGCAGTTCCCTCCGCGGTCTGAACACTGAAGCTTTCTTT.

This clonotype appeared many times. This rearrangement joins TRBV12-3 or TRBV12-4 to TRBJ1-2; TRBD1 matches at 8 bases. With 8 bases clipped from V and 5 bases from J, the junction kept 4 bases outside the gene matches. This CDR3 is 12 amino acids long. CDR3 residues: CASQGATYGYTF. CDR3 nucleotides: TGTGCCAGCCAGGGGGCGACTTATGGCTACACCTTC.

The CDR3 DNA follows: TGTGCCAGCAGCTTGGATGTAGCGGGAGGGTTCTACGAGCAGTACTTC. This sequence encodes CASSLDVAGGFYEQYF. This chain joins TRBV7-2 and TRBJ2-7; 11 bases match TRBD2. Germline V gene data show CDR1 as SGHTA and CDR2 as FQGNSA. V dropped 3 bases and J dropped 3; count of bases not matched to a gene: 7. This CDR3 comprises 16 residues.

The rearrangement joins TRBV5-6 to TRBJ2-1; D is possibly TRBD1 or TRBD2 (5 bases each). CDR1 is SGHDT, CDR2 YYEEEE, per germline. The CDR3 has 18 amino acids. V was shortened by 0 bases and J by 0 bases, with 16 bases between the two germline ends. DNA for the CDR3: TGTGCCAGCAGCTTGGAAGGGTGGGGGTTGAGCTCCTACAATGAGCAGTTCTTC. Its translation: CASSLEGWGLSSYNEQFF.

The V call is TRBV7-2, the J call TRBJ2-7; 8 bases fit TRBD2. Trimming removed 0 bases from V and 7 bases from J; junction bases left unmatched: 5. CDR1 is SGHTA, CDR2 FQGNSA, per germline. The CDR3 is made up of 14 amino acids. The CDR3 nucleotides are TGTGCCAGCAGCTTAGCGTTCCAGCGGGGGGAGCAGTACTTC. Protein: CASSLAFQRGEQYF.

The genes are TRBV5-1 and TRBJ2-2; D unclear. CDR3 size: 13 residues. The germline V gene encodes CDR1 SGHRS and CDR2 YFSETQ. Trimming stripped 3 bases from V and 9 bases from J, with 12 bases between. In DNA form, the CDR3 reads TGCGCCAGCAGCTCAAGACTGGGGAGGGAGCTGTTTTTT. Encoded protein: CASSSRLGRELFF. Based on the CDR3 plus reference TRBV5-1 and TRBJ2-2, the full variable domain is KAGVTQTPRYLIKTRGQQVTLSCSPISGHRSVSWYQQTPGQGLQFLFEYFSETQRNKGNFPGRFSGRQFSNSRSEMNVSTLELGDSALYLCASSSRLGRELFFGEGSRLTVL.

The V and J genes are TRBV6-2 or TRBV6-3 and TRBJ1-2; perhaps TRBD1 as D (6 bases). The CDR3 has 15 residues. The V and J ends lost 6 bases and 6 bases respectively, with 20 bases between them. CDR1 is MNHEY and CDR2 is SVGEGT in the germline V gene. The CDR3 loop is CASSRTLRQADGYTF. CDR3 DNA: TGTGCCAGCAGCCGCACCCTCCGACAGGCGGATGGCTACACCTTC.

With respect to this clonotype: A read error may be the cause here, since a much bigger clone is one base away. The CDR3 does not close with the conserved phenylalanine or tryptophan, likely indicating a read error. The chain has TRBV27 and TRBJ2-7; TRBD1 or TRBD2 may be the D gene (6 bases each). V dropped 3 bases and J dropped 3 bases, with 12 bases sitting between them. Germline V lookup: CDR1 MNHEY, CDR2 SMNVEV (reference sequence). This CDR3 has 14 amino acids. CDR3 residues: CASSFAGQLYEQYL. DNA of the CDR3: TGTGCCAGCAGTTTCGCGGGACAACTCTACGAGCAGTACCTC.

The V gene is TRBV29-1, the J gene TRBJ1-2; a weak D match, TRBD1 (5 bases). V shed 2 bases and J shed 1 base, with 5 bases lying between them. There are 12 residues in the CDR3. Germline assignment: CDR1 SQVTM and CDR2 ANQGSEA. The chain's CDR3 is CSVEQGNYGYTF. DNA for the CDR3: TGCAGCGTTGAACAGGGTAACTATGGCTACACCTTC.